The 31 T cell receptor beta chains below were found in one sample sequenced in a study of response to subunit inactivated influenza vaccine. TCRdb fed the RT-PCR reads into MiXCR, producing one record per CDR3 protein. The repertoire holds about 650,000 distinct CDR3 sequences, with 14% as singletons. This specimen was PBMCs from blood, taken 14 to 15 days before vaccination. All receptors come from a man aged 45-65 years who received an inactivated influenza vaccine.

V usage is TRBV5-1 and J usage is TRBJ1-4, with a weak D call TRBD1 (6 bases). CDR1 and CDR2 from the germline V gene are SGHRS and YFSETQ. Trimming took off 1 base at V and 3 bases at J, with 13 bases between the two ends. The CDR3 consists of 16 residues. CDR3 DNA: TGCGCCAGCAGCTTGACAGGGATTGCGTCTAATGAAAAACTGTTTTTT. Translating gives CASSLTGIASNEKLFF.

This clonotype has more than one count but fewer than ten. The chain uses TRBV12-3 or TRBV12-4 and TRBJ2-5, with D perhaps TRBD2 (5 bases). The CDR3 is 13 amino acids. V lost 7 bases to trimming and J lost 5 bases, with 14 bases between them. The CDR3 nucleotides read TGTGCCAGCACGGGAAGCACGGAGGAGACCCAGTACTTC. Protein product: CASTGSTEETQYF.

There are a few counts of this clonotype. This chain links TRBV5-6 with TRBJ2-5; 8 bases line up with TRBD2. The J segment lost 0 bases and the V segment lost 3 bases, leaving 7 bases of the junction unmatched. The germline gives CDR1 SGHDT, CDR2 YYEEEE. There are 16 residues in the CDR3. The CDR3 here is CASSSREGPDQETQYF. CDR3 bases: TGTGCCAGCAGCTCCCGGGAGGGACCAGACCAAGAGACCCAGTACTTC.

The rearrangement uses TRBV28 and TRBJ2-6; 8 nucleotides agree with TRBD2. The germline V gene encodes CDR1 MDHEN and CDR2 SYDVKM. This CDR3 is 17 amino acids long. J gave up 4 bases and V 6 bases, and 11 bases lay outside the gene matches. This chain's CDR3 is CASRIQYSGAGANVLTF. The CDR3 nucleotides read TGTGCCAGCAGAATACAATATAGCGGGGCCGGGGCCAACGTCCTGACTTTC.

Only a few counts were recorded for this clonotype. The chain is built from TRBV27 and TRBJ2-1; 14 nucleotides agree with TRBD2. This CDR3 has 19 amino acids. The J segment lost 0 bases and the V segment lost 5 bases, leaving 9 bases of the junction unmatched. Germline-derived CDR1 and CDR2 are MNHEY and SMNVEV (reference sequence). CDR3 sequence reads: CASSPFGLAGGGSYNEQFF. The CDR3 coding sequence is TGTGCCAGCAGTCCCTTCGGACTAGCGGGAGGTGGCTCCTACAATGAGCAGTTCTTC.

This clonotype was seen a few times. The rearrangement links TRBV7-8 to TRBJ2-7; the D gene is possibly TRBD2 (5 bases). Germline CDR1 SGHVS, CDR2 FQNEAQ. V lost 6 bases and J 3 bases, leaving 21 bases between the germline ends. This CDR3 contains 16 residues. In DNA, the CDR3 is TGTGCCAGCAGTGAAGACGGAGGAGTCTACCACTACGAGCAGTACTTC. Its protein product is CASSEDGGVYHYEQYF.

CDR3 nucleotides: TGTGCCACCAGCAGAGCTGCGGGACCTCAAGAGACCCAGTACTTC. As protein: CATSRAAGPQETQYF. The genes are TRBV15 and TRBJ2-5; D possibly corresponds to TRBD2 (6 bases). The V and J ends lost 1 base and 2 bases respectively, with 11 bases between them. The CDR3 runs 15 residues. CDR1 and CDR2 from the germline V gene are LNHNV and YYDKDF (reference sequence).

V and J are TRBV12-3 or TRBV12-4 and TRBJ1-5; D gene unclear. This CDR3 region has 11 residues. The ends were cut back, 2 bases at V and 12 bases at J, with 8 bases in the middle. DNA of the CDR3: TGTGCCAGCAGTTTAAACAGCCGCCAGCATTTT. Encoded protein: CASSLNSRQHF.

The chain has TRBV18 and TRBJ2-3; no clear D. The germline V and J ends were trimmed by 2 bases and 2 bases, with 11 bases remaining between them. Germline V gene data show CDR1 as KGHSH and CDR2 as LQKENI. This CDR3 is built from 15 residues. The CDR3 region is CASSPNRGNTDTQYF. CDR3 nucleotide sequence: TGTGCCAGCTCACCAAATCGAGGTAACACAGATACGCAGTATTTT.

The chain joins TRBV16 to TRBJ2-7, with a tentative D call TRBD1 (6 bases). Looked up from germline, CDR1 is KGHSY and CDR2 is FQNENV. V lost 0 bases, J lost 6 bases, and 15 bases lay in between. This CDR3 contains 15 residues. Here the CDR3 DNA reads TGTGCCAGCAGCCAATCCCGCAGGGGCGTCGGCGAGCAGTACTTC. It specifies CASSQSRRGVGEQYF.

The chain is built from TRBV11-2 and TRBJ2-1; D possibly corresponds to TRBD1 (6 bases). Germline V gives CDR1 SGHAT, CDR2 FQNNGV. The CDR3 is 17 residues long. The germline V and J ends were trimmed by 7 bases and 4 bases, with 23 bases remaining between them. The CDR3 nucleotides read TGTGCCAGCACCTCCCCCATTCGCCAGGGGCCTTACAATGAGCAGTTCTTC. This gives the protein CASTSPIRQGPYNEQFF.

The V gene is TRBV7-2, the J gene TRBJ2-7; TRBD2 is a possible D gene (6 bases). The germline V gene encodes CDR1 SGHTA and CDR2 FQGNSA. This CDR3 is 15 amino acids long. The germline V and J ends were trimmed by 1 base and 5 bases, with 15 bases remaining between them. The CDR3 is CASSLGTIIFHEQYF. In nucleotides, the CDR3 is TGTGCCAGCAGCTTAGGGACTATTATTTTCCACGAGCAGTACTTC.

The CDR3 loop is CATSREIRGGEDGYTF. The CDR3 nucleotides are TGTGCCACCAGCAGGGAAATACGTGGAGGGGAGGATGGCTACACCTTC. J is TRBJ1-2 and V is TRBV15, with D maybe TRBD1 (5 bases). The V gene's germline CDR1 is LNHNV and CDR2 YYDKDF (reference sequence). The V gene lost 3 bases and the J gene lost 6 bases, with 20 bases spanning the gap. The CDR3 contains 16 residues.

This clonotype was seen a few times. V is TRBV6-5 and J is TRBJ2-2; D may be TRBD2 (6 bases). With 2 bases removed from V and 7 bases from J, the gap between germline ends came to 20 bases. The length of the CDR3 is 17 residues. Germline V gene data show CDR1 as MNHEY and CDR2 as SVGAGI. CDR3 amino acids: CASSYRRSGRRGGELFF. Here the CDR3 DNA reads TGTGCCAGCAGTTACCGTCGTTCAGGGAGGCGGGGCGGGGAGCTGTTTTTT.

This clonotype was seen more than once but under ten times. The chain carries TRBV5-1 and TRBJ2-7; the D is unclear. Germline CDR1 SGHRS, CDR2 YFSETQ. V was trimmed by 2 bases and J by 5 bases, leaving 17 bases between them. The length of the CDR3 is 15 residues. The CDR3 is CASSFGRTLSNEQYF. The DNA of the CDR3 is TGCGCCAGCAGCTTTGGTAGGACCTTATCCAACGAGCAGTACTTC.

This clonotype was seen repeatedly, ten times or more. The chain uses TRBV11-2 and TRBJ2-7; D may correspond to TRBD1 or TRBD2 (5 bases each). The germline V gene has CDR1 SGHAT and CDR2 FQNNGV. The CDR3 length is 13 residues. With 5 bases removed from V and 0 bases from J, the gap between germline ends came to 8 bases. As DNA, the CDR3 is TGTGCCAGCAGCGCAGGGAGCTCCTACGAGCAGTACTTC. It specifies CASSAGSSYEQYF.

This clonotype was counted a few times. The chain uses TRBV15 and TRBJ1-5; D possibly corresponds to TRBD1 (5 bases). The CDR3 totals 15 residues. The germline gives CDR1 LNHNV, CDR2 YYDKDF (reference sequence). The V gene lost 0 bases and the J gene lost 9 bases, with 15 bases spanning the gap. In DNA, the CDR3 is TGTGCCACCAGCAGAGATCGAGGGGTGGCGGGGCCCCAGCATTTT. Amino acids: CATSRDRGVAGPQHF.

The chain combines TRBV5-4 with TRBJ2-3; 9 nucleotides match TRBD2. This CDR3 spans 18 amino acids. Germline V gene data show CDR1 as SGHNT and CDR2 as YYREEE (reference sequence). Germline trimming cut 5 bases from V and 3 bases from J; bases unmatched to any gene: 16. The CDR3 protein is CASSLNIITSGSTDTQYF. CDR3 nucleotide sequence: TGTGCCAGCAGTCTCAACATAATAACTAGCGGGTCAACAGATACGCAGTATTTT.

Only a few counts were recorded for this clonotype. CDR3 residues: CASSMGGGTDTQYF. CDR3 nucleotides: TGCGCCAGCAGCATGGGCGGGGGCACAGATACGCAGTATTTT. This sequence joins TRBV5-1 and TRBJ2-3, with a weak D call TRBD2 (6 bases). There are 14 residues in the CDR3. V lost 4 bases and J lost 1, with 10 bases in between. Germline V gene lookup returns CDR1 SGHRS and CDR2 YFSETQ.

In its sample, this clonotype was seen many times. J is TRBJ2-1 and V is TRBV24-1, with unresolved D. The CDR3 has 11 amino acids. The ends were cut back, 7 bases at V and 2 bases at J, with 2 bases in the middle. Germline V gene lookup returns CDR1 KGHDR and CDR2 SFDVKD. The CDR3 bases are TGTGCCACCAGCACCTACAATGAGCAGTTCTTC. It encodes CATSTYNEQFF.

This clonotype was counted a few times. This chain links TRBV2 with TRBJ1-1, with D perhaps matching TRBD1 (5 bases). Trimming pared 8 bases from V and 2 bases from J, leaving 12 bases between. Germline values: CDR1 SNHLY, CDR2 FYNNEI. The length of the CDR3 is 13 residues. DNA for the CDR3: TGTGCCAGCGGTCGGGGGAGAAACACTGAAGCTTTCTTT. It translates to CASGRGRNTEAFF.

This clonotype occurred a few times. The V gene is TRBV7-2, the J gene TRBJ1-2, with D uncertain. The CDR3 totals 13 residues. The V end was cut by 4 bases, the J end by 4 bases, with 10 bases between. The germline CDR1 and CDR2 sequences are SGHTA and FQGNSA. CDR3 DNA sequence: TGTGCCAGCAGCTCATCGGGTCGCTATGGCTACACCTTC. Amino acid sequence: CASSSSGRYGYTF.

The chain couples TRBV6-2 or TRBV6-3 to TRBJ2-2, with D perhaps TRBD1 (6 bases). V shed 5 bases and J shed 0 bases, with 13 bases lying between them. Per the germline V gene, CDR1 is MNHEY and CDR2 is SVGEGT. CDR3 length equals 16 residues. CDR3 region: CASSAGTIANTGELFF. The CDR3 coding sequence is TGTGCCAGCAGTGCCGGGACAATCGCGAACACCGGGGAGCTGTTTTTT.

The chain joins TRBV4-1 to TRBJ2-2; a weak D match, TRBD1 (5 bases). This CDR3 region has 17 residues. Germline V CDR1 and CDR2: MGHRA, YSYEKL. V lost 2 bases to trimming and J lost 5 bases, with 18 bases between them. The DNA for the CDR3 is TGCGCCAGCAGCCAAATACGCCAGGGTGGCGAAACCGGGGAGCTGTTTTTT. Residues: CASSQIRQGGETGELFF.

This clonotype was observed many times. The chain joins TRBV5-1 to TRBJ1-1; 7 bases line up with TRBD1. From germline, CDR1 is SGHRS and CDR2 YFSETQ. The CDR3 sequence is 15 residues long. V shed 0 bases and J 1 base; nucleotides not matched to a gene: 3. CDR3 region: CASSLGQGENTEAFF. The CDR3 DNA is TGCGCCAGCAGCTTGGGGCAGGGGGAGAACACTGAAGCTTTCTTT.

The chain recombines TRBV7-2 with TRBJ1-6; TRBD1 is a possible D gene (5 bases). Germline CDR1 is SGHTA and CDR2 is FQGNSA. There are 16 residues in the CDR3. V was cut by 3 bases and J by 9 bases, with 18 bases left in between. CDR3 sequence: CASSFASRGLLSPLHF. The CDR3 nucleotides read TGTGCCAGCAGCTTTGCATCTAGGGGTCTGCTTTCACCCCTCCACTTT.

The chain's CDR3 is CASSRTSFQETQYF. Written as DNA, the CDR3 is TGTGCCAGCAGCAGGACTAGCTTCCAAGAGACCCAGTACTTC. This chain uses TRBV9 with TRBJ2-5; 8 bases are a match to TRBD2. Germline V lookup: CDR1 SGDLS, CDR2 YYNGEE. The CDR3 totals 14 residues. V lost 4 bases and J lost 1; bases outside the gene matches: 3.

The chain couples TRBV3-1 to TRBJ2-1; 7 bases fit TRBD2. The CDR3 covers 12 residues. The germline V gene encodes CDR1 LGHDT and CDR2 YNNKEL (reference sequence). The V gene end was trimmed by 4 bases and the J gene end by 15 bases; junction bases not matched to a gene: 9. The CDR3 DNA reads as TGTGCCAGCAGCCCGGGGGGTGGTAACGCGTTCTTC. This gives the protein CASSPGGGNAFF.

The chain carries TRBV20-1 and TRBJ2-7; 7 positions match TRBD1. The germline V gene encodes CDR1 DFQATT and CDR2 SNEGSKA (reference sequence). CDR3 length equals 14 residues. Unmatched junction bases numbered 7, after V lost 5 bases and J lost 0 bases. CDR3 sequence reads: CSAPTRDSSYEQYF. The CDR3 DNA reads TGCAGTGCTCCTACTCGGGACAGCTCCTACGAGCAGTACTTC.

V gene TRBV28 combines with J gene TRBJ2-1, with 11 bases aligning to TRBD2. Germline-derived CDR1 and CDR2 are MDHEN and SYDVKM. The CDR3 is 14 residues long. After removal of 5 bases from V and 6 bases from J, the junction contained 3 bases not matched to a gene. The CDR3: CASSGLAGPNEQFF. CDR3 sequence (DNA): TGTGCCAGCAGTGGACTAGCGGGCCCCAATGAGCAGTTCTTC.

This chain uses TRBV7-9 with TRBJ1-1; TRBD1 aligns across 8 bases. Germline V CDR1 and CDR2: SEHNR, FQNEAQ (reference sequence). This CDR3 is 16 amino acids long. V shed 6 bases, J shed 2 bases, and the junction held 11 bases outside the gene matches. The CDR3 DNA follows: TGTGCCAGCAGGACAAGACAGGGGAGGACTAACACTGAAGCTTTCTTT. It translates to CASRTRQGRTNTEAFF.